These 5 T cell receptor beta chains were all obtained from the same sample, sequenced in a study of cytomegalovirus exposure and HLA in healthy donors. 60 Vbeta and 13 Jbeta primers were used in PCR. Clones were sequenced by immunoSEQ multiplex PCR, and TCRdb holds only the in-frame ones, with some missing. This table has hundreds of thousands of clones, about 75% appearing once. The specimen sequenced was PBMCs. The receptors originated from a female donor in good health and CMV-seronegative.

A few counts support this clone. The chain employs TRBV6-1 and TRBJ1-1; a weak D match, TRBD1 (6 bases). This CDR3 spans 16 amino acids. Trimming removed 2 bases from V and 0 bases from J, with 13 bases in between. Germline V gene lookup returns CDR1 MNHNS and CDR2 SASEGT. DNA of the CDR3: TGTGCCAGCAGTGAAACGGACAGTATTATGAACACTGAAGCTTTCTTT. This gives the protein CASSETDSIMNTEAFF.

This clone was recorded once. The rearrangement uses TRBV5-1 and TRBJ2-1; 7 bases fit TRBD2. Germline values: CDR1 SGHRS, CDR2 YFSETQ. Trimming took 0 bases from V and 7 from J; bases not matched to a gene: 1. CDR3 length: 13 amino acids. CDR3 nucleotide sequence: TGCGCCAGCAGCTTGGCACTAGCGAATGAGCAGTTCTTC. Translating gives CASSLALANEQFF.

The rearrangement uses TRBV25-1 and TRBJ1-1; weak D call: TRBD1 (5 bases). This CDR3 comprises 14 residues. With 0 bases removed from V and 5 bases from J, the gap between germline ends came to 10 bases. Germline CDR1 and CDR2: MGHDK and SYGVNS. CDR3 amino acids: CASSEYKGHTEAFF. CDR3 nucleotides: TGTGCCAGCAGTGAATATAAGGGGCATACTGAAGCTTTCTTT.

The chain couples TRBV2 to TRBJ1-2, with TRBD1 matching over 7 bases. With V trimmed by 6 bases and J by 2 bases, 3 bases remained unmatched. The CDR3 runs 13 residues. Germline CDR1 SNHLY, CDR2 FYNNEI. In DNA, the CDR3 is TGTGCCAGCAGGGCGACAGGGAACTATGGCTACACCTTC. As protein: CASRATGNYGYTF.

The chain recombines TRBV27 with TRBJ2-1, with D tentatively TRBD1 (6 bases). The CDR3 spans 14 residues. V was cut by 3 bases and J by 8 bases, with 14 bases left in between. Germline V gives CDR1 MNHEY, CDR2 SMNVEV (reference sequence). This chain's CDR3 is CASSFLQGLDEQFF. The CDR3 bases are TGTGCCAGCAGTTTCCTACAGGGATTGGATGAGCAGTTCTTC.